This T cell receptor (beta chain) was sequenced in a study of technical replicates of blood from several donors. Per the germline V gene, CDR1 is SGHAT and CDR2 is FQNNGV. Germline trimming cut 5 bases from V and 5 bases from J; bases unmatched to any gene: 5. The CDR3 is 15 amino acids. Sequencing used immunoSEQ multiplex PCR; TCRdb keeps in-frame clones, though not all of them. Altogether approximately 76,000 clones are present, about 97% being singletons, with the ten largest covering about 0.19%. The source material was T cells isolated from PBMCs. This receptor was taken from a human donor in good health. The rearrangement joins TRBV11-2 to TRBJ2-1; 11 bases line up with TRBD2. The CDR3 spells CASSPLAGANNEQFF. Written as DNA, the CDR3 is TGTGCCAGCAGCCCACTAGCGGGGGCCAACAATGAGCAGTTCTTC.